This TCR beta chain was sequenced in a study of blood T cell repertoires in COVID-19. The overall study: The United States, Italy and Spain supplied acute and convalescent COVID-19 samples.

Cohorts were assigned according to the clinical history that participants reported. Method: immunoSEQ multiplex PCR; TCRdb's copy keeps in-frame clones and lacks some. The sample contains roughly 180,000 clones, approximately 77% of which appear only once. The CDR3 has 20 amino acids. V and J are TRBV21-1 and TRBJ2-2; the table calls TRBD1, which could not be checked here. TRBV21-1 is a known pseudogene. The TCR sequence derives from a man aged 55-75 years who had recovered from COVID-19. The sequenced sample consisted of PBMCs or T cells enriched from blood (not recorded which). Written as DNA, the CDR3 is TGTGCCAGCAGCAAAGTGGCCGGGACAGGGTTCGTGAGAATCGCCGGGGAGCTGTTTTTT. Protein: CASSKVAGTGFVRIAGELFF.